Following are 23 T cell receptor beta chains from one sample sequenced in a study of Tregs in tolerant kidney transplant recipients. Libraries were prepared by immunoSEQ multiplex PCR; TCRdb keeps only in-frame clonotypes and omits some of them. Here the sample spans approximately 99,000 clones, around 90% being singletons. Sequences were derived from CD4+ T cells from blood, sampled before the transplant. The receptors stem from a human donor who received a combined kidney and bone marrow transplant.

This sequence joins TRBV11-2 and TRBJ1-2, with D perhaps matching TRBD1 (6 bases). The CDR3 covers 14 residues. The germline gives CDR1 SGHAT, CDR2 FQNNGV. V lost 0 bases, J lost 7 bases, and 12 bases lay in between. CDR3 in DNA: TGTGCCAGCAGCTTAGATCCAGGGGTACGTGGCTACACCTTC. Amino acid sequence: CASSLDPGVRGYTF.

The table lists this clone with a count of one. The genes are TRBV11-2 and TRBJ1-6; a weak D match, TRBD1 (5 bases). V lost 5 bases to trimming and J lost 2 bases, with 13 bases between them. Germline loops: CDR1 SGHAT, CDR2 FQNNGV. The CDR3 totals 16 residues. The DNA of the CDR3 is TGTGCCAGCAGCGCCATAGGACATCCCTATAATTCACCCCTCCACTTT. Its translation: CASSAIGHPYNSPLHF.

The CDR3 spells CASSRGQGDGYTF. In nucleotides, the CDR3 is TGTGCCAGCAGTAGAGGACAGGGGGATGGCTACACCTTC. This chain connects TRBV6-5 to TRBJ1-2, with 10 bases identical to TRBD1. The V gene's germline CDR1 is MNHEY and CDR2 SVGAGI. J was trimmed by 6 bases and V by 5 bases; bases with no gene match: 3. The CDR3 has 13 amino acids.

This chain connects TRBV2 to TRBJ2-1; D not certain. Trimming shortened V by 5 bases and J by 1 base, and 9 bases separated the two germline ends. Germline CDR1 and CDR2: SNHLY and FYNNEI. This CDR3 is built from 14 residues. As DNA, the CDR3 is TGTGCCAGCAGTATGTCGAGATCCTACAATGAGCAGTTCTTC. Amino acids: CASSMSRSYNEQFF.

The gene calls are TRBV7-2 and TRBJ2-7; the D gene is possibly TRBD1 (5 bases). Germline loops: CDR1 SGHTA, CDR2 FQGNSA. The V and J ends lost 2 bases and 6 bases respectively, with 5 bases between them. There are 11 residues in the CDR3. The CDR3 bases are TGTGCCAGCAGCTTAAGGGGCGAGCAGTACTTC. Translation: CASSLRGEQYF. The whole variable domain, filled in from reference TRBV7-2 and TRBJ2-7, reads GAGVSQSPSNKVTEKGKDVELRCDPISGHTALYWYRQSLGQGLEFLIYFQGNSAPDKSGLPSDRFSAERTGGSVSTLTIQRTQQEDSAVYLCASSLRGEQYFGPGTRLTVT.

V usage is TRBV12-5 and J usage is TRBJ2-1, with D perhaps matching TRBD1 (6 bases). This CDR3 is built from 12 residues. Germline CDR1 and CDR2: LGHNT and FRNRAP. V dropped 1 base and J dropped 9 bases, with 7 bases sitting between them. CDR3 nucleotides: TGTGCTAGTGGTTTGGAAGGGGGTGAGCAGTTCTTC. It yields the protein CASGLEGGEQFF. The full variable domain, completed using reference TRBV12-5 and TRBJ2-1, is DARVTQTPRHKVTEMGQEVTMRCQPILGHNTVFWYRQTMMQGLELLAYFRNRAPLDDSGMPKDRFSAEMPDATLATLKIQPSEPRDSAVYFCASGLEGGEQFFGPGTRLTVL.

The chain employs TRBV6-1 and TRBJ2-7, with TRBD2 as a possible D gene (6 bases). The V and J ends lost 7 bases and 2 bases respectively, with 15 bases between them. The germline gives CDR1 MNHNS, CDR2 SASEGT. This CDR3 has 14 residues. The CDR3 DNA is TGTGCCAGCACTACGGACCCGGGGGCCTACGAGCAGTACTTC. This translates into CASTTDPGAYEQYF.

The chain recombines TRBV27 with TRBJ2-7; TRBD1 matches at 8 bases. The CDR3 totals 15 residues. Germline assignment: CDR1 MNHEY and CDR2 SMNVEV (reference sequence). V shed 5 bases, J shed 4 bases, and the junction held 10 bases outside the gene matches. The DNA of the CDR3 is TGTGCCAGCAGTCGTCCTGACAGGGGCGTTTACGAGCAGTACTTC. This sequence encodes CASSRPDRGVYEQYF.

This chain joins TRBV18 and TRBJ2-1; TRBD1 might be the D (5 bases). V shed 4 bases and J shed 6 bases, with 16 bases lying between them. CDR3 size: 15 residues. Germline CDR1 reads KGHSH; CDR2 reads LQKENI. The CDR3 here is CASSQGRQLINEQFF. The CDR3 nucleotides are TGTGCCAGCTCACAGGGCCGACAGTTAATCAATGAGCAGTTCTTC.

This chain links TRBV7-8 with TRBJ1-1; D is unresolved. Germline CDR1 SGHVS, CDR2 FQNEAQ. Trimming left V 1 base short and J 6 bases short, with 6 bases between. This CDR3 has 12 amino acids. The CDR3 protein is CASSLVSAEAFF. The CDR3 coding sequence is TGTGCCAGCAGCTTAGTTTCTGCTGAAGCTTTCTTT. Together with reference TRBV7-8 and TRBJ1-1, the CDR3 gives the full variable domain: GAGVSQSPRYKVAKRGQDVALRCDPISGHVSLFWYQQALGQGPEFLTYFQNEAQLDKSGLPSDRFFAERPEGSVSTLKIQRTQQEDSAVYLCASSLVSAEAFFGQGTRLTVV.

The gene calls are TRBV11-2 and TRBJ1-2; 10 nucleotides match TRBD1. The CDR3 length is 17 residues. V shed 5 bases, J shed 4 bases, and the junction held 13 bases outside the gene matches. The germline CDR1 and CDR2 sequences are SGHAT and FQNNGV. DNA of the CDR3: TGTGCCAGCAGCCCAAATTCCGGGAGACAGGGGGCCTATGGCTACACCTTC. This encodes CASSPNSGRQGAYGYTF. The whole variable domain, filled in from reference TRBV11-2 and TRBJ1-2, reads EAGVAQSPRYKIIEKRQSVAFWCNPISGHATLYWYQQILGQGPKLLIQFQNNGVVDDSQLPKDRFSAERLKGVDSTLKIQPAKLEDSAVYLCASSPNSGRQGAYGYTFGSGTRLTVV.

CDR3 amino acids: CASSLGLAGHTDTQYF. The CDR3 DNA follows: TGTGCCAGCAGCTTAGGTCTAGCGGGACACACAGATACGCAGTATTTT. J is TRBJ2-3 and V is TRBV7-9; 9 nucleotides match TRBD2. Germline CDR1 is SEHNR and CDR2 is FQNEAQ (reference sequence). After removal of 1 base from V and 2 bases from J, the junction contained 4 bases not matched to a gene. This CDR3 contains 16 residues.

V gene TRBV7-6 combines with J gene TRBJ2-1; the match to TRBD2 covers 9 bases. Trimming cost V 5 bases and J 4 bases; bases outside gene matches: 15. This CDR3 contains 18 residues. Germline assignment: CDR1 SGHVS and CDR2 FNYEAQ. CDR3 sequence reads: CASSPPYQAGGIYNEQFF. CDR3 coding DNA: TGTGCCAGCAGCCCACCATACCAAGCGGGGGGCATTTACAATGAGCAGTTCTTC.

The V call is TRBV2, the J call TRBJ2-1; tentative D call: TRBD1 (6 bases). CDR3 length: 13 residues. Germline CDR1 SNHLY, CDR2 FYNNEI. V gave up 4 bases and J gave up 6 bases, with 10 bases separating them. CDR3 in amino acids: CASSGGGANEQFF. DNA for the CDR3: TGTGCCAGCAGTGGAGGGGGAGCCAATGAGCAGTTCTTC.

The gene calls are TRBV19 and TRBJ2-1; weak D call: TRBD1 (5 bases). Germline assignment: CDR1 LNHDA and CDR2 SQIVND (reference sequence). This CDR3 comprises 14 residues. Trimming shortened V by 3 bases and J by 5 bases, and 11 bases separated the two germline ends. CDR3 amino acids: CASSILPRDNEQFF. The CDR3 DNA reads TGTGCCAGTAGTATCCTTCCCAGGGACAATGAGCAGTTCTTC.

This chain uses TRBV10-3 with TRBJ1-2, with a tentative D call TRBD1 (5 bases). V lost 0 bases, J lost 3 bases, and 11 bases lay in between. In germline, CDR1 is ENHRY, CDR2 SYGVKD. The CDR3 is 15 amino acids. CDR3 residues: CAISESREQDYGYTF. The CDR3 nucleotides are TGTGCCATCAGTGAGTCGCGCGAACAGGACTATGGCTACACCTTC.

The rearrangement links TRBV6-5 to TRBJ2-7, with D perhaps TRBD2 (5 bases). Germline CDR1 MNHEY, CDR2 SVGAGI. Trimming left V 6 bases short and J 3 bases short, with 12 bases between. The length of the CDR3 is 13 residues. In DNA, the CDR3 is TGTGCCAGCAGCCCGGAGGTAGTCTACGAGCAGTACTTC. Encoded protein: CASSPEVVYEQYF.

V gene TRBV10-1 combines with J gene TRBJ2-3, with TRBD1 matching 7 bases. Germline loops: CDR1 WNHNN, CDR2 SYGVQD (reference sequence). This CDR3 comprises 12 residues. V shed 6 bases, J shed 8 bases, and the junction held 5 bases outside the gene matches. The CDR3 reads CASSRQGFTQYF. CDR3 DNA: TGCGCCAGCAGCAGACAGGGTTTTACGCAGTATTTT.

The chain's CDR3 is CASSPGLGEKLFF. Here the CDR3 DNA reads TGTGCCAGCAGTCCAGGGTTAGGAGAAAAACTGTTTTTT. The chain couples TRBV14 to TRBJ1-4, with TRBD1 as a possible D gene (5 bases). The V gene lost 6 bases and the J gene lost 8 bases, with 13 bases spanning the gap. The CDR3 totals 13 residues. CDR1 and CDR2 (germline): SGHDN, FVKESK.

The V and J genes are TRBV29-1 and TRBJ2-7; unclear D gene. The CDR3 totals 12 residues. CDR1 is SQVTM and CDR2 is ANQGSEA in the germline V gene. V lost 6 bases and J 3 bases, leaving 12 bases between the germline ends. The DNA for the CDR3 is TGCAGCGTAGCTCTCTCGAACTACGAGCAGTACTTC. Translating gives CSVALSNYEQYF.

V usage is TRBV28 and J usage is TRBJ2-1, with TRBD2 matching over 7 bases. This CDR3 comprises 13 residues. CDR1 is MDHEN and CDR2 is SYDVKM in the germline V gene. The V and J ends lost 5 bases and 6 bases, in that order; junction bases with no gene match: 4. This CDR3 reads CASSLPGGNEQFF. Here the CDR3 DNA reads TGTGCCAGCAGTCTACCGGGGGGCAATGAGCAGTTCTTC. Based on the CDR3 plus reference TRBV28 and TRBJ2-1, the full variable domain is DVKVTQSSRYLVKRTGEKVFLECVQDMDHENMFWYRQDPGLGLRLIYFSYDVKMKEKGDIPEGYSVSREKKERFSLILESASTNQTSMYLCASSLPGGNEQFFGPGTRLTVL.

The chain's CDR3 is CASSVEGSSGELFF. In DNA, the CDR3 is TGTGCCAGCAGCGTAGAAGGGAGCAGTGGGGAGCTGTTTTTT. V is TRBV9 and J is TRBJ2-2; a possible D gene is TRBD2 (5 bases). Germline V lookup: CDR1 SGDLS, CDR2 YYNGEE. This CDR3 has 14 residues. Trimming cost V 0 bases and J 8 bases, with 11 bases left between them. Drawing the rest from reference TRBV9 and TRBJ2-2, the complete variable domain is DSGVTQTPKHLITATGQRVTLRCSPRSGDLSVYWYQQSLDQGLQFLIQYYNGEERAKGNILERFSAQQFPDLHSELNLSSLELGDSALYFCASSVEGSSGELFFGEGSRLTVL.

This clone showed up just once. The genes are TRBV7-2 and TRBJ1-3; D remains ambiguous. The CDR3 totals 14 residues. From germline, CDR1 is SGHTA and CDR2 FQGNSA. V gave up 2 bases and J gave up 4 bases, with 9 bases separating them. CDR3 bases: TGTGCCAGCAGCTTAATAGCTCAAGGAAACACCATATATTTT. Translating it yields CASSLIAQGNTIYF.